The present T cell receptor (beta chain) was sequenced within a study of blood T cell repertoires in COVID-19. Study details: T cells, B-cell-depleted T cells, or PBMCs supplied cDNA or gDNA.

The germline CDR1 and CDR2 sequences are MDHEN and SYDVKM. The CDR3 covers 15 residues. V was pared by 3 bases and J by 1 base, with 10 bases between. Methods used by the authors: Scientists estimated how many nucleated cells there were by amplifying reference gene primers. Using immunoSEQ multiplex PCR, the repertoire was profiled, and TCRdb retains in-frame clones only, with some absent. Clone size and V and J calls were adopted from that table, with D and trimming inferred from the DNA. The data show 89,000 or so clones, with more than 90% seen just once and 3.5% to 5% held by the top ten. The sequence was collected from a human donor with active COVID-19. The donor label of this sample is uncertain. J is TRBJ2-1 and V is TRBV28; D may be TRBD1 (5 bases). The sequencing input was peripheral blood. As DNA, the CDR3 is TGTGCCAGCAGTTTCTTCTCAGGGTCCTACAATGAGCAGTTCTTC. Translating it yields CASSFFSGSYNEQFF.